The clone carrying this TCR beta chain was counted a few times. What it binds is unknown. The record originates from a study of T-cell memory formation after mild COVID-19. The wider study: For the most part, TCR clusters were specific to one donor. Whole-study results and caveats: The study found contracting CD4+ clones mainly in CM and EM and contracting CD8+ clones in EMRA. Pre-infection memory already had some responding clones, implying cross-reactive memory joined. Day 15 to 85 contracting clones showed balanced CD4/CD8; day 15 to 37 expanders favored CD4+.

The CDR3 extends over 14 amino acids. The V gene end was trimmed by 6 bases and the J gene end by 2 bases; junction bases not matched to a gene: 4. Per the germline V gene, CDR1 is KGHSH and CDR2 is LQKENI. A single record per CDR3 protein comes from TCRdb applying MiXCR to the 5' RACE reads. The table includes around 220,000 distinct CDR3 sequences, around 15% detected once. The chain joins TRBV18 to TRBJ2-7; TRBD1 agrees at 10 bases. The clonotype originates from a man younger than 35 who had mild COVID-19 (a few samples of this study predate the infection). Cell type and time point are not known. The sequencing input was PBMCs or a T cell subset sorted from them (not recorded which). The CDR3 region is CASSGDRGPYEQYF. The CDR3 nucleotides are TGTGCCAGCTCGGGGGACAGGGGACCCTACGAGCAGTACTTC.